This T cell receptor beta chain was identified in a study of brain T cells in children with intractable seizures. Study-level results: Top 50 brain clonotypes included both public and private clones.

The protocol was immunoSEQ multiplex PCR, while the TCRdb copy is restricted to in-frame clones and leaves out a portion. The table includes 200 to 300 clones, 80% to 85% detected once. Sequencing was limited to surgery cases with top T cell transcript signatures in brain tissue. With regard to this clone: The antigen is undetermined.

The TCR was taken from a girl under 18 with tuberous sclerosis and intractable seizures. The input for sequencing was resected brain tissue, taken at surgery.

CDR3 sequence reads: CASSLEGTGKPITHSPLHF. The CDR3 DNA is TGTGCCAGCAGCCTGGAGGGGACAGGGAAGCCCATAACCCATTCACCCCTCCACTTT. The rearrangement links TRBV5-4 to TRBJ1-6; TRBD1 agrees at 9 bases. The J segment lost 8 bases and the V segment lost 4 bases, leaving 19 bases of the junction unmatched. The CDR3 is 19 residues long. CDR1 is SGHNT, CDR2 YYREEE, per germline (reference sequence).